This T cell receptor beta chain was sequenced in a study of metastatic and nonmetastatic thyroid tumors. Study-wide context: Repertoires of blood and of tissue (tumor or nodule) from malignant and benign thyroid patients were compared.

The length of the CDR3 is 11 residues. Germline loops: CDR1 LNHNV, CDR2 YYDKDF (reference sequence). Trimming took 1 base from V and 9 from J, leaving 6 bases between them. Authors' analysis steps: To classify distant metastasis in papillary thyroid cancer, a model was built from CDR3 differences across clinicopathological groups. TCRdb re-called the PCR reads through MiXCR. These V and J calls rely on TCRdb rather than the paper's analysis. The data hold approximately 70,000 clones, with around 20% observed a single time. Every patient underwent thyroid surgery untreated. This clone was observed at least ten times. Its specificity is unknown. This same CDR3 is encoded by further DNA sequences in the sample. Study-level findings and limits: Across blood and tumor, TCR beta diversity in malignant thyroid tumors was reportedly significantly higher than in benign nodules.

The chain recombines TRBV15 with TRBJ2-5; D is unresolved. Sequencing was done on a sample of blood. The receptor was derived from a female donor with papillary thyroid cancer or a benign thyroid nodule (not recorded which). Some clones in this sample may be carry-over from other donors' samples. The CDR3 reads CATSRGVAQYF. The CDR3 bases are TGTGCCACCAGCAGAGGGGTGGCCCAGTACTTC.